The clone carrying this TCR beta chain showed up many times. The data derive from a study of T-cell reconstitution after alpha-beta-depleted transplantation in children. The TCRbeta library incorporated unique molecular identifiers. TCRdb re-called the PCR reads through MiXCR, storing one row per CDR3 protein. There are fewer than 550,000 distinct CDR3 sequences in the sample; roughly a tenth occur only once, and approximately 5% lies in the top ten. The source of this sequence is a human donor who donated a stem cell graft to a child with acute myeloid leukemia. The sample consisted of PBMCs from the stem cell graft donor, taken from the stem cell graft.

The CDR3 protein is CASSLVKQGSREKLFF. CDR3 in DNA: TGTGCCAGCAGCTTGGTGAAACAGGGGAGTCGAGAAAAACTGTTTTTT. The gene calls are TRBV5-8 and TRBJ1-4; 7 nucleotides line up with TRBD1. The CDR3 has 16 amino acids. Germline V gives CDR1 SGHTS, CDR2 YDEGEE. Germline trimming cut 0 bases from V and 8 bases from J; bases unmatched to any gene: 10.